This T cell receptor beta chain was captured in a study of CD8 T cells in ankylosing spondylitis. On this clonotype itself: Its antigen remains unidentified.

Overall study results and limits: Disease-linked clones were reportedly significantly enriched in matched ankylosing spondylitis synovial fluid. In ankylosing spondylitis blood, a motif of 7 to 9 highly homologous TCR beta variants appeared characteristic.

Library preparation for TCR beta used quantitative 5'-RACE with molecular barcodes. From the 5' RACE reads, TCRdb called clonotypes with MiXCR, one entry per CDR3 protein. The table records about 160,000 distinct CDR3 sequences, around 19% of them present only once. Trimming at V came to 7 bases and at J to 6 bases, leaving 6 bases not matched to a gene. CDR3 size: 12 residues. Germline CDR1 is SQVTM and CDR2 is ANQGSEA. The chain uses TRBV29-1 and TRBJ1-2, with TRBD1 identical over 9 bases. The origin of this receptor is a male donor with ankylosing spondylitis or in good health (not recorded which). Sequences were obtained from blood, either unsorted or a sorted T cell fraction (not recorded which). This CDR3 reads CSADRGFDGYTF. In DNA form, the CDR3 reads TGCAGCGCGGACAGGGGATTTGATGGCTACACCTTC. The full variable domain, its missing parts supplied by reference TRBV29-1 and TRBJ1-2, is SAVISQKPSRDICQRGTSLTIQCQVDSQVTMMFWYRQQPGQSLTLIATANQGSEATYESGFVIDKFPISRPNLTFSTLTVSNMSPEDSSIYLCSADRGFDGYTFGSGTRLTVV.